Described below is a single T cell receptor beta chain sequence and its context. Antigen: not known. Germline V gene data show CDR1 as MNHNS and CDR2 as SASEGT. The length of the CDR3 is 14 residues. This entry is derived from a study of cytomegalovirus exposure and HLA in healthy donors. Study-wide points: Follow-up analysis found HLA locus-dependent TCR association rates, highest for DRB1 and lowest for HLA-C. Immune exposure information available was restricted to CMV serostatus. TCR beta chains numbering under 200 were designated cytomegalovirus-associated.

Primers for the PCR totalled 60 Vbeta and 13 Jbeta. TCRdb's table, derived via immunoSEQ multiplex PCR, lists solely in-frame clones and lacks some. The table shows some 140,000 clones, with roughly 71% occurring only once. V and J are TRBV6-1 and TRBJ2-5; TRBD1 matches 10 bases. The J call could be wrong; TRBJ2-7 is a better fit for the DNA end. Sequencing input: PBMCs. This TCR was recovered from a woman aged 40 to 50 in good health and CMV-seronegative. CDR3 sequence: CASRVGTGVYEQYF. DNA for the CDR3: TGTGCCAGCAGAGTCGGGACAGGGGTCTACGAGCAGTACTTC.